This TCR beta chain is drawn from a study of CD8 T cells in Susac syndrome. When the RNA was reverse transcribed, random hexamers were used with an input of about 0.5 to 1 ug. TCRdb fed the immunoSEQ multiplex PCR reads into MiXCR, producing one record per CDR3 protein. The sample yields 250,000 to 350,000 distinct CDR3 sequences, around 84% seen once. CDR3 length: 15 residues. The V gene's germline CDR1 is SGHNT and CDR2 YYREEE (reference sequence). Trimming stripped 1 base from V and 6 bases from J, with 13 bases between. The sequenced sample consisted of CD8+ T cells from PBMCs. The sequence came from a human donor with multiple sclerosis. The genes are TRBV5-4 and TRBJ2-2; D perhaps matches TRBD2 (6 bases). CDR3 bases: TGTGCCAGCAGCTTGTGGCGGGAAGGCGCCGGGGAGCTGTTTTTT. This translates into CASSLWREGAGELFF.